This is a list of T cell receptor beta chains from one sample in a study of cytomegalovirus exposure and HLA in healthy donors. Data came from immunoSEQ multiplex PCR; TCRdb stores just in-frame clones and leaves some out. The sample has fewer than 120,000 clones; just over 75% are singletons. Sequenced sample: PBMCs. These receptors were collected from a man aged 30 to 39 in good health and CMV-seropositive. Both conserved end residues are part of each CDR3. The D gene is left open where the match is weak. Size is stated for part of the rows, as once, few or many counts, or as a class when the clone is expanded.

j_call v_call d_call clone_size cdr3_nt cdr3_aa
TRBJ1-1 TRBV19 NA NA TGTGCCAGTAGTATAGACCCGGGGGGGAACACTGAAGCTTTCTTT CASSIDPGGNTEAFF
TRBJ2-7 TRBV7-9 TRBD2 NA TGTGCCAGCAGCTTAGTAGCGGGACCCTACGAGCAGTACTTC CASSLVAGPYEQYF
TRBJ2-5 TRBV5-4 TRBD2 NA TGTGCCAGCAGCTCCACGGGGGGGGTTCAAGAGACCCAGTACTTC CASSSTGGVQETQYF
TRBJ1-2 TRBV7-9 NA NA TGTGCCAGCAGCTTACCCCCGCCGGGGGGCCCCTTCTATGGCTACACCTTC CASSLPPPGGPFYGYTF
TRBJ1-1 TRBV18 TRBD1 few TGTGCCAGCTCCCCCCGGGGCAGGGGGGAAACTGAAGCTTTCTTT CASSPRGRGETEAFF
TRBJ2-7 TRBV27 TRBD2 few TGTGCCAGCGACCCGAGGGGACTAGCGGGCTACGAGCAGTACTTC CASDPRGLAGYEQYF
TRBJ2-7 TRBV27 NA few TGTGCCAGCAGTGTTAGCGAATCTCGCTACGAGCAGTACTTC CASSVSESRYEQYF
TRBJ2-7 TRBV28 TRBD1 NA TGTGCCAGCAGTTTAGGGACAGGGCCCTACGAGCAGTACTTC CASSLGTGPYEQYF
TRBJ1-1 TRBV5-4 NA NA TGTGCCAGCAGCGACGCAGGGGACGGTTACGAAGCTTTCTTT CASSDAGDGYEAFF
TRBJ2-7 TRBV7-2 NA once TGTGCCAGCAGCCCTAGCTCCTACGAGCAGTACTTC CASSPSSYEQYF